These T cell receptor beta chains were read from a single sample in a study of identical twins. One entry per CDR3 protein, called by TCRdb with MiXCR from the 5' RACE reads. The profile shows fewer than 500,000 distinct CDR3 sequences, over 11% of them singletons. These same records also appear under a second study, on yellow fever vaccine responses in identical twins.

The specimen was CD4+ T cells sorted from blood. The receptors were sampled from a woman aged 18-30 years in good health. Each CDR3 is given with its conserved first and last residue. Fields, in order: clone size, J gene, V gene, D gene, CDR3 length, CDR3 DNA, CDR3 protein. A D gene is named only where the DNA matches it firmly. Expanded clones get a size class; other rows say once, few or many, or leave the size out.

>.|TRBJ1-6|TRBV6-5|TRBD1|17
TGTGCCAGCAGTTACCTCGGAGGGGGACAGGGGGCCTCACCCCTCCACTTT
CASSYLGGGQGASPLHF
>few|TRBJ2-3|TRBV6-2/TRBV6-3|TRBD2|18
TGTGCCAGCAGTTACTCGCGGACTAGCGGGGGACTCACAGATACGCAGTATTTT
CASSYSRTSGGLTDTQYF
>many|TRBJ2-6|TRBV20-1|.|11
TGCAGTGCCTCTGGGGCCAACGTCCTGACTTTC
CSASGANVLTF
>many|TRBJ2-5|TRBV4-2|TRBD2|16
TGTGCCAGCAGCCAAGAGCGGGGGGGTCAAACGGAGACCCAGTACTTC
CASSQERGGQTETQYF
>many|TRBJ2-1|TRBV9|.|13
TGTGCCAGCAGCGTAAAGTGGGGGGAGTCAAAGGTCTTC
CASSVKWGESKVF
>few|TRBJ1-6|TRBV6-1|.|15
TGTGCCAGCCCCCGTTCCCCGTCGGATAATTCACCCCTCCACTTT
CASPRSPSDNSPLHF
>many|TRBJ2-2|TRBV4-2|TRBD2|17
TGTGCCAGCAGCCAAGATCAGACTAGCGGGAGGGCCGGGGAGCTGTTTTTT
CASSQDQTSGRAGELFF
>few|TRBJ1-1|TRBV2|.|11
TGTGCCAGCACTGAACAAGTTGAAGCTTTCTTT
CASTEQVEAFF
>.|TRBJ1-1|TRBV5-1|.|15
TGCGCCAGCAGCTACTCATCTGGGCAGAACACTGAAGCTTTCTTT
CASSYSSGQNTEAFF
>few|TRBJ2-7|TRBV20-1|TRBD1|13
TGCAGTGCTAGATGGGACAGACGACGGGAGCAGTACTTC
CSARWDRRREQYF
>.|TRBJ2-7|TRBV20-1|.|13
TGCAGTGCTAGGGTTAGGGGGGATGACGAGCAGTACTTC
CSARVRGDDEQYF
>.|TRBJ2-3|TRBV2|TRBD2|19
TGTGCCAGCAGTGAACCCCGCGGGACTAGCGGGAGTAGCACAGATACGCAGTATTTT
CASSEPRGTSGSSTDTQYF
>few|TRBJ2-6|TRBV2|.|15
TGTGCCAGCGATTTGAAGGGGTCTGGGGCCAACGTCCTGACTTTC
CASDLKGSGANVLTF
>few|TRBJ2-2|TRBV27|.|14
TGTGCCAGCAGTCCACTAACGGGGTCCGGGGAGCTGTTTTTT
CASSPLTGSGELFF
>.|TRBJ2-1|TRBV3-1|TRBD2|16
TGTGCCAGCAGCCGAAGCGGGAGGAGCTCCTACAATGAGCAGTTCTTC
CASSRSGRSSYNEQFF
>few|TRBJ2-5|TRBV6-2/TRBV6-3|TRBD2|14
TGTGCCAGCAGGGAGCGGGAGAGATCGGAGACCCAGTACTTC
CASRERERSETQYF
>.|TRBJ2-7|TRBV15|TRBD2|17
TGTGCCACCAGCAGAGTTGTTCATAGCGGGAGCTCCTACGAGCAGTACTTC
CATSRVVHSGSSYEQYF
>few|TRBJ2-7|TRBV12-3/TRBV12-4|TRBD1|15
TGTGCCAGCAGTAGACCGGGACAGGGCCTTGCCGAGCAGTACTTC
CASSRPGQGLAEQYF
>.|TRBJ2-7|TRBV6-1|.|15
TGTGCCAGCAGGGACCGGGGGGCCTCCGCCTACGAGCAGTACTTC
CASRDRGASAYEQYF
>.|TRBJ2-2|TRBV9|.|14
TGTGCCAGCAGCCCTCGTCCGAACACCGGGGAGCTGTTTTTT
CASSPRPNTGELFF
>.|TRBJ2-4|TRBV20-1|.|13
TGCAGTGTTGCCGATCTAGCCAAAAACATTCAGTACTTC
CSVADLAKNIQYF
>.|TRBJ2-2|TRBV29-1|.|15
TGCAGCGTGGCCCGACTGAGCGCGAACACCGGGGAGCTGTTTTTT
CSVARLSANTGELFF
>few|TRBJ2-1|TRBV18|TRBD2|14
TGTGCCAGCTCACCACAGGGCGGGGGAAATGAGCAGTTCTTC
CASSPQGGGNEQFF
>.|TRBJ2-3|TRBV10-3|TRBD2|14
TGTGCCATCACGGAGCGGGGGGCCGGGGATACGCAGTATTTT
CAITERGAGDTQYF
>few|TRBJ2-2|TRBV7-3|TRBD1|16
TGTGCCAGCAGCACCCGACAGGGGGCGGACACCGGGGAGCTGTTTTTT
CASSTRQGADTGELFF
>few|TRBJ2-2|TRBV27|TRBD2|17
TGTGCCAGCAGTACACTATCCCCGGGAGGGAGAACCGGGGAGCTGTTTTTT
CASSTLSPGGRTGELFF
>.|TRBJ2-7|TRBV11-2|.|14
TGTGCCAGCAGCTTCTTCGTCCAGAGTTACGAGCAGTACTTC
CASSFFVQSYEQYF
>.|TRBJ2-1|TRBV6-5|TRBD2|19
TGTGCCAGCAGTTACTCGGGTGGACTAGCGGTCAGCTCCTACAATGAGCAGTTCTTC
CASSYSGGLAVSSYNEQFF
>few|TRBJ1-6|TRBV3-1|TRBD1|16
TGTGCCAGCAGCCAAATTTGGACAGGAGATAATTCACCCCTCCACTTT
CASSQIWTGDNSPLHF
>.|TRBJ1-2|TRBV7-9|.|15
TGTGCCAGCAGCTTAGCTAAGCAGGGGATCTATGGCTACACCTTC
CASSLAKQGIYGYTF
>many|TRBJ2-3|TRBV12-3/TRBV12-4|.|13
TGTGCCAGCAGTTCAGACGGTGCAGATACGCAGTATTTT
CASSSDGADTQYF
>.|TRBJ2-7|TRBV30|TRBD1|12
TGTGCCTGGAGCGGGACAGGGTGGGTGCAGTACTTC
CAWSGTGWVQYF
>.|TRBJ2-7|TRBV28|.|12
TGTGCCAGCAACTACGGGGGGCTTGAGCAGTACTTC
CASNYGGLEQYF
>few|TRBJ2-7|TRBV4-3|TRBD1|16
TGCGCCAGCAGCCAAGTCAGGGGGCCCCTCTCCTACGAGCAGTACTTC
CASSQVRGPLSYEQYF
>many|TRBJ2-5|TRBV4-3|.|14
TGCGCCAGCAGCCAACTCGGGAGAAGAGAGACCCAGTACTTC
CASSQLGRRETQYF
>.|TRBJ2-7|TRBV28|.|14
TGTGCCAGCAGTTCGATTGGGCCCCCCTACGAGCAGTACTTC
CASSSIGPPYEQYF
>.|TRBJ2-3|TRBV29-1|.|14
TGCAGCGCCTCTGAGGGCGCCACCACAGATACGCAGTATTTT
CSASEGATTDTQYF
>many|TRBJ2-7|TRBV7-2|TRBD1|14
TGTGCCAGCAGTTCCGGGACAGGGGGAAGCGAGCAGTACTTC
CASSSGTGGSEQYF
>few|TRBJ2-7|TRBV7-2|.|18
TGTGCCAGCAGCTTAGCCCTCCGGGACCCTAAGTACTCCTACGAGCAGTACTTC
CASSLALRDPKYSYEQYF
>.|TRBJ2-7|TRBV20-1|TRBD2|14
TGCAGTGCGTGGACTAGCGGGGGATATAACGAGCAGTACTTC
CSAWTSGGYNEQYF
>.|TRBJ2-1|TRBV6-2/TRBV6-3|.|14
TGTGCCATTCAAACGAGGATTGGAGGGGGTGAGCAGTTCTTC
CAIQTRIGGGEQFF
>.|TRBJ2-3|TRBV20-1|.|16
TGCAGTGCTAGGGTTATGGTCGGGAGAAGCACAGATACGCAGTATTTT
CSARVMVGRSTDTQYF
>few|TRBJ2-1|TRBV20-1|.|15
TGCAGTGCTAGGTACGGACCGAGCTCCTACAATGAGCAGTTCTTC
CSARYGPSSYNEQFF
>many|TRBJ2-5|TRBV5-1|TRBD1|15
TGCGCCAGCAGCCTAAGGACAGGGGCGGTGGAGACCCAGTACTTC
CASSLRTGAVETQYF
>many|TRBJ1-2|TRBV4-2|.|15
TGTGCCAGCAGCCCGAGGGGGGGCGCAGACTATGGCTACACCTTC
CASSPRGGADYGYTF
>few|TRBJ2-4|TRBV12-3/TRBV12-4|TRBD1|14
TGTGCCAGCAGTTTTGGCAGGGGGAAAAACATTCAGTACTTC
CASSFGRGKNIQYF
>.|TRBJ2-1|TRBV5-1|.|14
TGCGCCAGCAGCTTGGTTCCCTCCTACAATGAGCAGTTCTTC
CASSLVPSYNEQFF
>few|TRBJ2-7|TRBV20-1|TRBD2|14
TGCAGTGCTTTGAACGCGGGAGGAGCCTACGAGCAGTACTTC
CSALNAGGAYEQYF
>.|TRBJ2-7|TRBV7-7|.|17
TGTGCTAGCAGCTTAGCTTTCCGGGACGGAGGGCGCTACGAGCAGTACTTC
CASSLAFRDGGRYEQYF
>few|TRBJ2-1|TRBV12-3/TRBV12-4|TRBD2|17
TGTGCCAGCAGTTTAGCTGCTAGCGGGAGGACGTACAATGAGCAGTTCTTC
CASSLAASGRTYNEQFF
>.|TRBJ2-7|TRBV20-1|TRBD2|13
TGCAGTGCCGGCGGGACTAGTTCCTACGAGCAGTACTTC
CSAGGTSSYEQYF
>many|TRBJ2-7|TRBV12-3/TRBV12-4|.|15
TGTGCCAGCAGTTCCGGACAATTGTGGTCCTACGAGCAGTACTTC
CASSSGQLWSYEQYF
>.|TRBJ2-1|TRBV29-1|TRBD2|16
TGCAGCGTTGAAGATCGATTGGGCGGGAGGTACAATGAGCAGTTCTTC
CSVEDRLGGRYNEQFF
>few|TRBJ2-7|TRBV6-5|TRBD2|16
TGTGCCAGCAGTTACGCCAAGGTGGGAGGGACCTACGAGCAGTACTTC
CASSYAKVGGTYEQYF
>few|TRBJ2-1|TRBV19|TRBD1|15
TGTGCCAGTAGTATCGAGGGGGCGCGCCACAATGAGCAGTTCTTC
CASSIEGARHNEQFF
>few|TRBJ2-7|TRBV30|.|15
TGTGCCTGGAATGGTCTGGGGAGAGGGTCAGGCGAGCAGTACTTC
CAWNGLGRGSGEQYF
>.|TRBJ2-5|TRBV6-5|.|14
TGTGCCAGCAGTTACGTTGAGGGTTTTGTGACCCAGTACTTC
CASSYVEGFVTQYF
>.|TRBJ1-3|TRBV3-1|.|15
TGTGCCAGCAGCCAAGAAACGATCTCTGGAAACACCATATATTTT
CASSQETISGNTIYF
>few|TRBJ2-6|TRBV6-2/TRBV6-3|TRBD1|18
TGTGCCAGCAGTTACCCCCGGGACAGGAACTCTGGGGCCAACGTCCTGACTTTC
CASSYPRDRNSGANVLTF